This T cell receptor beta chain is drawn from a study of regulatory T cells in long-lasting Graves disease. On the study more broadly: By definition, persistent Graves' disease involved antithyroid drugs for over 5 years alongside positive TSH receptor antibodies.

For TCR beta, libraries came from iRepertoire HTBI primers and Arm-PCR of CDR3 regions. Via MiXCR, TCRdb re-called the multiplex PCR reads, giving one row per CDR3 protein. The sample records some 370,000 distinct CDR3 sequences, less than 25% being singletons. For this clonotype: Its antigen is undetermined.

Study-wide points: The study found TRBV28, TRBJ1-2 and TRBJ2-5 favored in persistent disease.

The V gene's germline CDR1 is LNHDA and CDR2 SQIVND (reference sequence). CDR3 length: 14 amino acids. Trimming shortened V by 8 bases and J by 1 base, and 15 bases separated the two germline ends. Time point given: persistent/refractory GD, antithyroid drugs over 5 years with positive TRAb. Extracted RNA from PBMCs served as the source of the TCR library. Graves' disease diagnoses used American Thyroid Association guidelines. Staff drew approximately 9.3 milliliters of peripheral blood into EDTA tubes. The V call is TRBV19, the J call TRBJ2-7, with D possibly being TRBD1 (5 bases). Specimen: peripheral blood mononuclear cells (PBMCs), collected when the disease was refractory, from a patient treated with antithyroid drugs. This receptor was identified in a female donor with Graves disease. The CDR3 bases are TGTGCCAGTTCAGACGCCGACAGTTCCTACGAGCAGTACTTC. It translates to CASSDADSSYEQYF.